A single T cell receptor (beta chain) is shown here with its context. Its antigen target is currently unknown. No much larger clone exists at a distance of one base, and base qualities are not known. From a lookup of the germline V gene, CDR1 and CDR2 are SGHNT and YENEEA. V drops 5 bases and J drops 2 bases, leaving 21 bases in between. Counted from cysteine to phenylalanine, this CDR3 has 17 amino acids. The only DNA kept is the CDR3, 51 bases in frame from the first base. The sample comes from a study of control samples from healthy donors and cancer patients (dated by TCRdb to 2020 to 2022). Libraries were made using the immunoSEQ multiplex PCR assay. As stored in TCRdb, this immuneACCESS dataset retains in-frame rearrangements with V and J assigned. A fraction of the clones does not appear; measured against another copy, unresolved V genes explain less than half of the discrepancy, and the remainder lacks a known reason. For this sample there are 130,000 or so clones; about 88% appear just once. About 3.2% of the sample comes from the top ten.

The specimen was blood. The source of this sequence is a man aged 50 to 59 in good health. The chain uses TRBV11-3 and TRBJ1-1; possibly the D gene is TRBD1, per 6 matching bases. Here the CDR3 is given as CASSPGRGRELNTEAFF. The DNA reads TGTGCCAGCAGCCCCGGGAGGGGGAGAGAACTTAACACTGAAGCTTTCTTT.